A single sample is the source of the 28 T cell receptor beta chains below, sequenced in a study of blood T cell repertoires in COVID-19. Sequencing used immunoSEQ multiplex PCR; TCRdb keeps in-frame clones, though not all of them. The table has over 200,000 clones, approximately 83% seen once. The sample taken for sequencing was peripheral blood. Receptor source: a man aged 40-55 years with acute or convalescent COVID-19.

The chain carries TRBV6-5 and TRBJ1-1, with 7 bases matching TRBD1. The CDR3 covers 13 residues. Germline V gives CDR1 MNHEY, CDR2 SVGAGI. Trimming took 6 bases from V and 0 from J; bases not matched to a gene: 1. This CDR3 reads CASRGQMNTEAFF. The CDR3 DNA reads TGTGCCAGCAGGGGACAGATGAACACTGAAGCTTTCTTT.

The chain links TRBV18 to TRBJ2-7; 7 positions match TRBD1. This CDR3 is built from 16 residues. In germline, CDR1 is KGHSH, CDR2 LQKENI. V was pared by 2 bases and J by 3 bases, with 10 bases of the junction left unmatched. The CDR3 coding sequence is TGTGCCAGCTCACCAAACAGGGGAGTAATGGACTACGAGCAGTACTTC. Translating it yields CASSPNRGVMDYEQYF.

This chain links TRBV10-1 with TRBJ1-1; the match to TRBD1 covers 8 bases. The length of the CDR3 is 14 residues. CDR1 and CDR2 (germline): WNHNN, SYGVQD (reference sequence). V was pared by 5 bases and J by 5 bases, with 7 bases of the junction left unmatched. CDR3 loop: CASSPQGVRTEAFF. The CDR3 coding sequence is TGCGCCAGCAGTCCACAGGGGGTAAGGACTGAAGCTTTCTTT.

The rearrangement uses TRBV7-9 and TRBJ2-7; 7 positions match TRBD1. The CDR3 is 13 amino acids. Germline V gene data show CDR1 as SEHNR and CDR2 as FQNEAQ (reference sequence). The ends lost 8 bases at V and 1 base at J; junction bases unmatched: 5. Here the CDR3 reads CASGTVNSYEQYF. CDR3 sequence (DNA): TGTGCCAGCGGGACAGTCAATTCCTACGAGCAGTACTTC.

The J gene is TRBJ2-6, the V gene TRBV5-6; 9 bases agree with TRBD2. There are 18 residues in the CDR3. Germline loops: CDR1 SGHDT, CDR2 YYEEEE. With 2 bases clipped from V and 0 bases from J, the junction kept 6 bases outside the gene matches. CDR3: CASSLILAGSSGANVLTF. CDR3 DNA: TGTGCCAGCAGCTTAATCCTAGCGGGAAGCTCTGGGGCCAACGTCCTGACTTTC.

CDR3 sequence: CASSATDTQYF. The CDR3, as DNA: TGTGCCAGCAGTGCTACAGATACGCAGTATTTT. V and J are TRBV2 and TRBJ2-3, with D unclear. Per the germline V gene, CDR1 is SNHLY and CDR2 is FYNNEI. Trimming cost V 4 bases and J 3 bases, with 2 bases left between them. This CDR3 is built from 11 residues.

This chain uses TRBV2 with TRBJ1-2; 7 positions match TRBD1. After removal of 7 bases from V and 4 bases from J, the junction contained 6 bases not matched to a gene. Germline V CDR1 and CDR2: SNHLY, FYNNEI. The CDR3 contains 13 residues. The CDR3 region has the DNA TGTGCCAGCACCGACAGGGCAGGCTATGGCTACACCTTC. The encoded protein is CASTDRAGYGYTF. The whole variable domain, filled in from reference TRBV2 and TRBJ1-2, reads EPEVTQTPSHQVTQMGQEVILRCVPISNHLYFYWYRQILGQKVEFLVSFYNNEISEKSEIFDDQFSVERPDGSNFTLKIRSTKLEDSAMYFCASTDRAGYGYTFGSGTRLTVV.

This chain uses TRBV19 with TRBJ1-5, with 10 bases matching TRBD1. Germline V gene data show CDR1 as LNHDA and CDR2 as SQIVND (reference sequence). The CDR3 runs to 14 residues. V gave up 6 bases and J gave up 5 bases; unmatched junction bases: 4. Here the CDR3 reads CASRRTGGDQPQHF. In DNA form, the CDR3 reads TGTGCCAGTAGGAGGACAGGGGGGGATCAGCCCCAGCATTTT.

The rearrangement links TRBV24-1 to TRBJ1-5; D not certain. Germline CDR1 is KGHDR and CDR2 is SFDVKD. V lost 2 bases and J lost 4, with 17 bases in between. The CDR3 spans 17 residues. The CDR3 is CATSDSQGREANQPQHF. The CDR3 nucleotides read TGTGCCACCAGTGATTCTCAAGGGAGGGAAGCGAATCAGCCCCAGCATTTT.

This clone has just one count. The chain links TRBV18 to TRBJ2-5, with a weak D call TRBD2 (5 bases). V shed 3 bases and J shed 2 bases, with 13 bases lying between them. This CDR3 has 15 amino acids. Germline V lookup: CDR1 KGHSH, CDR2 LQKENI. The CDR3 DNA reads TGTGCCAGCTCACCCAGAATCGCGGGTCAAGAGACCCAGTACTTC. Its protein is CASSPRIAGQETQYF.

The V and J genes are TRBV7-9 and TRBJ1-6, with a tentative D call TRBD1 (5 bases). The V gene's germline CDR1 is SEHNR and CDR2 FQNEAQ (reference sequence). This CDR3 has 12 residues. The V and J ends lost 5 bases and 13 bases respectively, with 12 bases between them. CDR3 sequence reads: CASSQGASPLHF. The CDR3 region has the DNA TGTGCCAGCAGCCAAGGGGCCAGCCCCCTCCACTTT. Filled out from reference TRBV7-9 and TRBJ1-6, the complete variable domain reads DTGVSQNPRHKITKRGQNVTFRCDPISEHNRLYWYRQTLGQGPEFLTYFQNEAQLEKSRLLSDRFSAERPKGSFSTLEIQRTEQGDSAMYLCASSQGASPLHFGNGTRLTVT.

The rearrangement joins TRBV18 to TRBJ2-1, with TRBD1 identical over 7 bases. CDR1 and CDR2 from the germline V gene are KGHSH and LQKENI. J was trimmed by 5 bases and V by 4 bases; bases with no gene match: 11. This CDR3 is built from 16 residues. The CDR3 nucleotides read TGTGCCAGCTCACGACGACAGGGTGGGGAAAACAATGAGCAGTTCTTC. Its protein product is CASSRRQGGENNEQFF.

This clone occurred once. The chain is built from TRBV11-2 and TRBJ1-2, with 9 nucleotides matching TRBD1. The CDR3 is 14 residues long. Germline CDR1 SGHAT, CDR2 FQNNGV. Unmatched junction bases numbered 8, after V lost 6 bases and J lost 6 bases. CDR3 nucleotide sequence: TGTGCCAGCAGATCCGCATGGGACAGGGATGGCTACACCTTC. Translated: CASRSAWDRDGYTF. Variable domain in full (rest from reference TRBV11-2 and TRBJ1-2): EAGVAQSPRYKIIEKRQSVAFWCNPISGHATLYWYQQILGQGPKLLIQFQNNGVVDDSQLPKDRFSAERLKGVDSTLKIQPAKLEDSAVYLCASRSAWDRDGYTFGSGTRLTVV.

The V call is TRBV7-2, the J call TRBJ2-1; D gene ambiguous. The CDR3 is 15 amino acids. Germline V CDR1 and CDR2: SGHTA, FQGNSA. V shed 1 base and J shed 2 bases, with 9 bases lying between them. Here the CDR3 reads CASSLELGPYNEQFF. CDR3 DNA sequence: TGTGCCAGCAGCTTAGAACTGGGCCCCTACAATGAGCAGTTCTTC.

The V call is TRBV19, the J call TRBJ2-1, with a weak D call TRBD2 (7 bases). Per germline, CDR1 LNHDA and CDR2 SQIVND (reference sequence). V lost 2 bases and J lost 6, with 14 bases in between. This CDR3 spans 15 amino acids. In nucleotides, the CDR3 is TGTGCCAGTAGTATAAGGGGGGGCTTTTCCAATGAGCAGTTCTTC. It encodes CASSIRGGFSNEQFF.

V is TRBV2 and J is TRBJ2-7; 9 bases fit TRBD1. The CDR3 sequence is 14 residues long. Trimming removed 4 bases from V and 6 bases from J; junction bases left unmatched: 7. Germline V gene data show CDR1 as SNHLY and CDR2 as FYNNEI. CDR3 residues: CASSVRTGDGEQYF. In DNA, the CDR3 is TGTGCCAGCAGTGTAAGGACAGGGGATGGCGAGCAGTACTTC.

The rearrangement uses TRBV12-3 or TRBV12-4 and TRBJ2-5; D not resolved. CDR3 size: 13 residues. The ends were cut back, 6 bases at V and 7 bases at J, with 15 bases in the middle. Here the CDR3 reads CASSPGSVRTQYF. CDR3 nucleotides: TGTGCCAGCAGCCCCGGTTCGGTACGGACCCAGTACTTC.

The gene calls are TRBV7-3 and TRBJ2-1; TRBD2 aligns across 8 bases. This CDR3 region has 14 residues. Per germline, CDR1 SGHTA and CDR2 FQGTGA. J was trimmed by 12 bases and V by 6 bases; bases with no gene match: 13. As DNA, the CDR3 is TGTGCCAGCAGTAGTCTAGCGGGCCACGACCGGCAGTTCTTC. Its translation is CASSSLAGHDRQFF.

V usage is TRBV28 and J usage is TRBJ1-1; TRBD1 might be the D (5 bases). This CDR3 contains 13 residues. Deletions cut 8 bases from V and 5 bases from J, with 15 bases between. Germline V gives CDR1 MDHEN, CDR2 SYDVKM. CDR3 DNA sequence: TGTGCCAGCTTGGAAGGGGTGTGGACTGAAGCTTTCTTT. Encoded protein: CASLEGVWTEAFF.

This clone was counted a single time. This sequence joins TRBV7-8 and TRBJ1-1; the D gene is possibly TRBD1 (6 bases). The CDR3 runs 15 residues. V shed 4 bases and J shed 3 bases, with 15 bases lying between them. Germline CDR1 SGHVS, CDR2 FQNEAQ. CDR3 loop: CASSSHRVRYTEAFF. The DNA of the CDR3 is TGTGCCAGCAGCTCCCACAGGGTTAGGTACACTGAAGCTTTCTTT.

V is TRBV6-5 and J is TRBJ2-1; TRBD2 matches at 10 bases. CDR3 size: 15 residues. The V gene end was trimmed by 7 bases and the J gene end by 5 bases; junction bases not matched to a gene: 8. In germline, CDR1 is MNHEY, CDR2 SVGAGI. The CDR3 bases are TGTGCCAGCATGTGGTCTAGCGGGAGTAACAATGAGCAGTTCTTC. It specifies CASMWSSGSNNEQFF.

The rearrangement uses TRBV19 and TRBJ2-5, with 7 bases that match TRBD1. V was clipped by 3 bases and J by 5 bases; unmatched bases: 9. CDR1 LNHDA and CDR2 SQIVND come from the germline V gene (reference sequence). The CDR3 has 15 residues. CDR3 in amino acids: CASSIETGFGETQYF. The DNA of the CDR3 is TGTGCCAGTAGTATCGAGACAGGGTTTGGGGAGACCCAGTACTTC.

The chain employs TRBV7-2 and TRBJ1-1; D is ambiguous. Trimming cost V 7 bases and J 5 bases, with 14 bases left between them. The length of the CDR3 is 13 residues. Germline assignment: CDR1 SGHTA and CDR2 FQGNSA. CDR3 bases: TGTGCCAGCAATCGAGGATGGTCTACTGAAGCTTTCTTT. It codes for CASNRGWSTEAFF.

The V call is TRBV5-1, the J call TRBJ1-2, with TRBD1 matching over 7 bases. Germline values: CDR1 SGHRS, CDR2 YFSETQ. Trimming cost V 3 bases and J 4 bases; bases outside gene matches: 0. The CDR3 totals 12 residues. The CDR3 sequence: CASSWDSYGYTF. Here the CDR3 DNA reads TGCGCCAGCAGCTGGGACAGCTATGGCTACACCTTC.

The genes are TRBV28 and TRBJ1-2; no clear D gene. This CDR3 spans 13 amino acids. CDR1 is MDHEN and CDR2 is SYDVKM in the germline V gene. Trimming took 3 bases from V and 3 from J, leaving 8 bases between them. The CDR3 is CASSFQNDYGYTF. For the CDR3, the DNA is TGTGCCAGCAGTTTTCAGAACGACTATGGCTACACCTTC.

The rearrangement uses TRBV19 and TRBJ2-5; TRBD2 matches at 11 bases. The CDR3 is 17 amino acids. Trimming took 8 bases from V and 5 from J; bases not matched to a gene: 16. CDR1 is LNHDA and CDR2 is SQIVND in the germline V gene (reference sequence). The CDR3 bases are TGTGCCAGTGGAACACAGGGCGGACTAGCGGGCGCCGAGACCCAGTACTTC. As protein: CASGTQGGLAGAETQYF.

The chain employs TRBV5-6 and TRBJ1-5, with D perhaps matching TRBD1 (5 bases). V lost 0 bases and J lost 3, with 10 bases in between. Germline-derived CDR1 and CDR2 are SGHDT and YYEEEE. The CDR3 length is 15 residues. The CDR3 region has the DNA TGTGCCAGCAGCTTGGGTGGGGCCACCAATCAGCCCCAGCATTTT. Translating gives CASSLGGATNQPQHF.

This chain links TRBV3-1 (or the pseudogene TRBV3-2) with TRBJ2-5; TRBD2 aligns across 7 bases. Germline V gene data show CDR1 as LGHDT and CDR2 as YNNKEL (reference sequence). The CDR3 is 15 residues long. Unmatched junction bases numbered 10, after V lost 4 bases and J lost 5 bases. CDR3 loop: CASSRGTMVLETQYF. The CDR3 coding sequence is TGTGCCAGCAGCCGAGGGACTATGGTATTGGAGACCCAGTACTTC.